This TCR beta chain was found in a study of blood T cell repertoires in COVID-19. CDR1 and CDR2 (germline): SGHTA, FQGNSA. The CDR3 has 17 amino acids. V trimming: 1 base; J trimming: 2 bases; junction bases outside the gene matches: 9. As processed by the authors: The assay estimated nucleated cells by amplifying reference gene primers. Sequenced by immunoSEQ multiplex PCR; TCRdb stores in-frame clones only, minus some. Clone size and the V and J calls come from that table; the DNA yielded D and trimming. The repertoire holds 180,000 or so clones, with 70% to 85% as singletons. The sequenced sample was peripheral blood. This chain connects TRBV7-2 to TRBJ2-3; 7 bases line up with TRBD2. This receptor was taken from a woman older than 75 with acute or convalescent COVID-19. CDR3 residues: CASSLVLPAGNTDTQYF. The CDR3, as DNA: TGTGCCAGCAGCTTAGTTTTGCCAGCGGGGAACACAGATACGCAGTATTTT.